These 22 T cell receptor beta chains were all obtained from the same sample, sequenced in a study of vaccination effects on CD4 cells after COVID-19. The assay was immunoSEQ multiplex PCR, and TCRdb's table has in-frame clones only and misses some. The data show around 47,000 clones, roughly 75% seen once. Antigen-specific CD4+ T cells were expanded with viral peptide pools in the ViraFEST assay before sequencing. Upon completion of 10 to 11 days in culture, CD4+ T cells were isolated. A PCR test confirmed that the person had SARS-CoV-2 infection between March and December 2020. The antigens of these receptors remain unknown. The material sequenced was CD4+ T cells from PBMCs cultured with a peptide pool, taken before COVID-19 vaccination. These receptors came from a human donor who had a prior SARS-CoV-2 infection.

The chain links TRBV18 to TRBJ2-6; a weak D match, TRBD1 (5 bases). Germline V gene lookup returns CDR1 KGHSH and CDR2 LQKENI. V was cut by 2 bases and J by 0 bases, with 11 bases left in between. The CDR3 has 17 amino acids. The CDR3 sequence is CASSPVDSLSGANVLTF. For the CDR3, the DNA is TGTGCCAGCTCACCAGTCGACAGTCTCTCTGGGGCCAACGTCCTGACTTTC.

The V and J genes are TRBV4-3 and TRBJ1-2; tentative D call: TRBD1 (5 bases). Germline CDR1 is LGHNA and CDR2 is YSLEER. This CDR3 contains 15 residues. V lost 3 bases, J lost 7 bases, and 18 bases lay in between. CDR3 sequence: CASSQEPRTLGGYTF. The CDR3 coding sequence is TGCGCCAGCAGCCAGGAACCCCGGACACTCGGTGGCTACACCTTC.

The chain joins TRBV4-2 to TRBJ2-4; 8 bases are shared with TRBD2. V was clipped by 2 bases and J by 8 bases; unmatched bases: 11. Germline CDR1 is LGHNA and CDR2 is YNFKEQ. The CDR3 extends over 16 amino acids. The CDR3 region is CASSQPGARGEDIQYF. The DNA of the CDR3 is TGTGCCAGCAGCCAACCTGGTGCGCGGGGGGAGGACATTCAGTACTTC.

This rearrangement joins TRBV24-1 to TRBJ2-3, with D hard to call. Germline V gene lookup returns CDR1 KGHDR and CDR2 SFDVKD. Trimming shortened V by 4 bases and J by 4 bases, and 17 bases separated the two germline ends. The CDR3 loop spans 16 amino acids. The CDR3 loop reads CATSDPTPSGPDTQYF. CDR3 coding DNA: TGTGCCACCAGTGACCCCACTCCGTCAGGACCAGATACGCAGTATTTT.

This rearrangement joins TRBV5-1 to TRBJ1-2; TRBD1 aligns across 7 bases. CDR1 and CDR2 from the germline V gene are SGHRS and YFSETQ. V shed 0 bases and J 8 bases; nucleotides not matched to a gene: 7. The CDR3 length is 14 residues. CDR3 DNA: TGCGCCAGCAGCTTGGGGGTAGACAGGGTCGGCTACACCTTC. Translated: CASSLGVDRVGYTF.

This chain uses TRBV12-3 or TRBV12-4 with TRBJ1-1; TRBD1 aligns across 9 bases. The CDR3 has 13 amino acids. Trimming took 6 bases from V and 4 from J; bases not matched to a gene: 3. CDR3 bases: TGTGCCAGCAGGCAGACAGGGGGCACTGAAGCTTTCTTT. Protein: CASRQTGGTEAFF.

The CDR3 spells CASSSNSGDTQYF. The CDR3, as DNA: TGTGCCAGCAGCTCGAATAGCGGGGATACGCAGTATTTT. V gene TRBV7-9 combines with J gene TRBJ2-3; TRBD2 agrees at 7 bases. Germline lookup yields CDR1 SEHNR and CDR2 FQNEAQ (reference sequence). The CDR3 is made up of 13 amino acids. V lost 4 bases, J lost 6 bases, and 4 bases stayed unmatched.

The chain has TRBV9 and TRBJ2-7; possible D gene TRBD1, 7 bases. The CDR3 has 13 amino acids. Germline V gene lookup returns CDR1 SGDLS and CDR2 YYNGEE. DNA for the CDR3: TGTCGGGAGCACGGGGACAGAGACTACGAGCAGTACTTC. Its protein is CREHGDRDYEQYF.

The gene calls are TRBV27 and TRBJ2-1, with 9 bases that match TRBD2. Germline loops: CDR1 MNHEY, CDR2 SMNVEV (reference sequence). The CDR3 is made up of 16 amino acids. With 2 bases clipped from V and 14 bases from J, the junction kept 16 bases outside the gene matches. CDR3 residues: CASSLDLASGKDRKFF. In DNA form, the CDR3 reads TGTGCCAGCAGTTTAGACTTGGCTAGCGGGAAAGATCGGAAGTTCTTC.

The gene calls are TRBV11-2 and TRBJ1-1; tentative D call: TRBD1 (6 bases). The V gene's germline CDR1 is SGHAT and CDR2 FQNNGV. The length of the CDR3 is 15 residues. V shed 2 bases and J shed 9 bases, with 19 bases lying between them. This CDR3 reads CASSLLPPDRDKAFF. The CDR3 coding sequence is TGTGCCAGCAGCTTATTGCCTCCCGATCGGGACAAAGCTTTCTTT.

CDR3 nucleotides: TGTGCCACCAGTGATGCCGAGCGGGGGGGCCGGGAGGATGAGCAGTTCTTC. Encoded protein: CATSDAERGGREDEQFF. The chain carries TRBV24-1 and TRBJ2-1, with 10 nucleotides matching TRBD2. The CDR3 is 17 residues long. Germline V gives CDR1 KGHDR, CDR2 SFDVKD. Germline trimming cut 3 bases from V and 8 bases from J; bases unmatched to any gene: 12.

The V and J genes are TRBV5-1 and TRBJ1-1; perhaps TRBD1 as D (6 bases). Germline CDR1 SGHRS, CDR2 YFSETQ. The CDR3 is 19 amino acids. V shed 0 bases and J shed 0 bases, with 21 bases lying between them. The CDR3 DNA follows: TGCGCCAGCAGCTTGGTGGGATTGACAGGATACGATCTGAACACTGAAGCTTTCTTT. Encoded protein: CASSLVGLTGYDLNTEAFF.

The chain couples TRBV11-3 to TRBJ2-3, with D maybe TRBD1 (6 bases). The CDR3 is 14 amino acids. V was clipped by 4 bases and J by 13 bases, with 21 bases between them. Germline CDR1 and CDR2: SGHNT and YENEEA. The CDR3 DNA reads TGTGCCAGCAGCTCAGACTCCTTACAGGGAAATGAGTATTTT. This codes for CASSSDSLQGNEYF.

The V call is TRBV4-1, the J call TRBJ2-5, with 7 bases lining up with TRBD1. The V segment lost 3 bases and the J segment 5 bases; nucleotides outside the gene matches: 6. The germline V gene has CDR1 MGHRA and CDR2 YSYEKL. This CDR3 is 14 amino acids long. CDR3: CASSHTTGFETQYF. The CDR3 DNA follows: TGCGCCAGCAGCCATACGACAGGGTTCGAGACCCAGTACTTC.

This rearrangement joins TRBV15 to TRBJ1-5; D not resolved. Looked up from germline, CDR1 is LNHNV and CDR2 is YYDKDF (reference sequence). The CDR3 sequence is 21 residues long. Trimming left V 0 bases short and J 0 bases short, with 24 bases between. As DNA, the CDR3 is TGTGCCACCAGCAGAGACCTCCTTACATGGAGCCAAGGTTATAGCAATCAGCCCCAGCATTTT. Translated, it gives CATSRDLLTWSQGYSNQPQHF.

The genes are TRBV18 and TRBJ2-7, with 7 positions matching TRBD1. Germline V CDR1 and CDR2: KGHSH, LQKENI. V gave up 2 bases and J gave up 0 bases; unmatched junction bases: 4. The CDR3 is 15 residues long. This chain's CDR3 is CASSPGDSSSYEQYF. Written as DNA, the CDR3 is TGTGCCAGCTCACCAGGGGACAGTAGCTCCTACGAGCAGTACTTC.

This sequence joins TRBV11-3 and TRBJ2-1; possibly TRBD1 for D (6 bases). CDR3 size: 15 residues. In germline, CDR1 is SGHNT, CDR2 YENEEA. V lost 3 bases to trimming and J lost 10 bases, with 19 bases between them. In nucleotides, the CDR3 is TGTGCCAGCAGCTTGGACAGTGCCGAAAGACCCGAGCAGTTCTTC. This encodes CASSLDSAERPEQFF.

The chain links TRBV4-3 to TRBJ1-5, with D unclear. This CDR3 is 15 amino acids long. V was clipped by 1 base and J by 4 bases, with 11 bases between them. CDR1 and CDR2 from the germline V gene are LGHNA and YSLEER. This CDR3 is CASSQGTERNQPQHF. The DNA for the CDR3 is TGCGCCAGCAGCCAAGGAACGGAGAGAAATCAGCCCCAGCATTTT.

There are a few counts of this clone. This chain joins TRBV7-2 and TRBJ2-1, with D perhaps matching TRBD1 (5 bases). V lost 5 bases to trimming and J lost 8 bases, with 19 bases between them. Germline V CDR1 and CDR2: SGHTA, FQGNSA. The CDR3 covers 15 residues. The CDR3 is CASSPLWGSRDEQFF. The CDR3 DNA is TGTGCCAGCAGCCCCCTCTGGGGTAGCAGGGATGAGCAGTTCTTC.

This chain joins TRBV4-2 and TRBJ2-3, with TRBD2 matching over 10 bases. V was clipped by 1 base and J by 4 bases; unmatched bases: 2. Germline assignment: CDR1 LGHNA and CDR2 YNFKEQ. The CDR3 runs 15 residues. The chain's CDR3 is CASSQASGRPDTQYF. Here the CDR3 DNA reads TGTGCCAGCAGCCAAGCTAGCGGGAGACCAGATACGCAGTATTTT.

The V and J genes are TRBV7-3 and TRBJ2-7; 9 bases are a match to TRBD2. The CDR3 is 15 residues long. The germline V gene encodes CDR1 SGHTA and CDR2 FQGTGA. The junction had 11 bases not matched to a gene; V was cut back by 5 bases and J by 6 bases. DNA of the CDR3: TGTGCCAGCAGCCCTATAGCGGGAGAGGGGGGCGAGCAGTACTTC. Amino acids: CASSPIAGEGGEQYF.

The rearrangement uses TRBV9 and TRBJ2-2, with TRBD2 matching 13 bases. The V gene's germline CDR1 is SGDLS and CDR2 YYNGEE. The trim removed 4 bases at V and 2 bases at J, leaving 11 bases unmatched. The CDR3 spans 19 residues. CDR3 bases: TGTGCCAGCAGCTACAGCCGGACTAGCGGGAGCATCAACACCGGGGAGCTGTTTTTT. It translates to CASSYSRTSGSINTGELFF. Based on the CDR3 plus reference TRBV9 and TRBJ2-2, the full variable domain is DSGVTQTPKHLITATGQRVTLRCSPRSGDLSVYWYQQSLDQGLQFLIQYYNGEERAKGNILERFSAQQFPDLHSELNLSSLELGDSALYFCASSYSRTSGSINTGELFFGEGSRLTVL.